This TCR beta chain comes out of a study of a mutant IDH1 vaccine in newly diagnosed glioma. Study-wide context: In weeks 1, 3, 5, 7, 11, 15, 19 and 23, patients were vaccinated.

Time point: week 5, during vaccination. Each dose delivered 300 ug of mutant IDH1 20-mer peptide subcutaneously with imiquimod. Comments on this clone: No antigen is known for it.

Clones were read by immunoSEQ multiplex PCR, and TCRdb kept only the in-frame ones, dropping some. The table lists roughly 30,000 clones, 70% to 85% of them singletons. J was trimmed by 0 bases and V by 4 bases; bases with no gene match: 14. The germline gives CDR1 SGHRS, CDR2 YFSETQ. This CDR3 contains 20 residues. Here the sequenced sample was PBMCs, taken from a glioma patient whose treatment included an IDH1 peptide vaccine. The chain joins TRBV5-1 to TRBJ2-2; 11 bases agree with TRBD1. The TCR was taken from a man aged 30 to 45 with glioma. In DNA form, the CDR3 reads TGCGCCAGCAGCCCAGGGACAGGGGGGCTCCCGTTAGCGAACACCGGGGAGCTGTTTTTT. It is translated as CASSPGTGGLPLANTGELFF.